These T cell receptor beta chains were read from a single sample in a study of OX40 agonist ivuxolimab in advanced cancers. Sequencing used immunoSEQ multiplex PCR; TCRdb keeps in-frame clones, though not all of them. The sample lists 90,000 to 150,000 clones, approximately 90% seen once, with about 0.55% in the top ten. The specimen was CD4+ or CD8+ T cells sorted from blood, collected in a trial of the OX40 agonist ivuxolimab. These receptors came from an adult with an advanced solid tumor such as melanoma, head and neck, liver or kidney cancer. Both conserved end residues are part of each CDR3. The order of the fields is CDR3 length, D gene, clone size, J gene, V gene, CDR3 DNA, CDR3 protein. A D gene is named only where the DNA matches it firmly. The size field is filled for only some rows; it gives once, few, many or a size class.

15,TRBD1,few,TRBJ1-6,TRBV28,TGTGCCAGCAGGCCCGGACAGGCCTGGAATTCACCCCTCCACTTT,CASRPGQAWNSPLHF
14,TRBD1,.,TRBJ1-6,TRBV30,TGTGCCAGCGGACAGGGCCTTTCCAGTTCACCCCTCCACTTT,CASGQGLSSSPLHF
10,.,.,TRBJ1-1,TRBV30,TGTGCCTGGGACTCCGGTACGGCTTTCTTT,CAWDSGTAFF
15,TRBD2,.,TRBJ2-3,TRBV5-1,TGCGCCAGCAGCTTGGGCGGGGGGGCCACAGATACGCAGTATTTT,CASSLGGGATDTQYF
13,TRBD2,.,TRBJ2-1,TRBV7-9,TGTGCCAGCAGGGAAACTAGCGGGGATGAGCAGTTCTTC,CASRETSGDEQFF
14,.,.,TRBJ2-3,TRBV27,TGTGCCAGCAGTTTTTCCGGAAGGACAGATACGCAGTATTTT,CASSFSGRTDTQYF
16,TRBD1,.,TRBJ2-5,TRBV25-1,TGTGCCAGCAGTGAATATCGACAGGGGCGGAGGGAGACCCAGTACTTC,CASSEYRQGRRETQYF
14,TRBD1,once,TRBJ1-5,TRBV28,TGTGCCAGCAGAGACGGACAGGCGAATCAGCCCCAGCATTTT,CASRDGQANQPQHF
13,TRBD1,.,TRBJ2-7,TRBV4-1,TGCGCCAGCAGCCAATTACCCGAGACAGGGGCGTACTTC,CASSQLPETGAYF
15,.,.,TRBJ1-4,TRBV5-4,TGTGCCAGCAGCCCCCCAGGGGCAACTAATGAAAAACTGTTTTTT,CASSPPGATNEKLFF
14,.,.,TRBJ1-2,TRBV28,TGTGCCAGCAAAACCGGGACCCATTTTCGTGGCTACACCTTC,CASKTGTHFRGYTF
14,TRBD2,.,TRBJ2-3,TRBV18,TGTGCCAGCTCCCGGGACTACTTCTCAGATACGCAGTATTTT,CASSRDYFSDTQYF
12,.,.,TRBJ2-7,TRBV7-8,TGTGCCAGCAGCCGGGGGCTCAACGAGCAGTACTTC,CASSRGLNEQYF
16,.,.,TRBJ2-1,TRBV4-1,TGCGCCAGCAGCCAGTACACCCGATCTGTCGACAATGAGCAGTTCTTC,CASSQYTRSVDNEQFF
13,.,once,TRBJ1-1,TRBV16,TGTGCCAGCAGCCAATCGAGTCTCCAGGAAGCTTTCTTT,CASSQSSLQEAFF
16,.,.,TRBJ2-7,TRBV4-2,TGTGCCAGCAGCCAAGATCCAGGGACGGTGACCTACGAGCAGTACTTC,CASSQDPGTVTYEQYF
12,.,.,TRBJ2-1,TRBV28,TGTGCCAGCAGTTTAATTTCTCTTGAGCAGTTCTTC,CASSLISLEQFF
16,.,.,TRBJ2-3,TRBV7-2,TGTGCCAGCAGCTCCCCCCGGGGGGCGGGCACAGATACGCAGTATTTT,CASSSPRGAGTDTQYF
16,.,.,TRBJ2-7,TRBV30,TGTGCCTGTCAGGGGGGTTCTAGGGTGAGAACCTACGAGCAGTACTTC,CACQGGSRVRTYEQYF
11,.,.,TRBJ2-1,TRBV19,TGTGCCAGTAGTGTTTGGGATGAGCAGTTCTTC,CASSVWDEQFF
16,.,.,TRBJ2-1,TRBV10-1,TGCGCCAGCAGTCCCTTTAAGGCGAGCTCCTACAATGAGCAGTTCTTC,CASSPFKASSYNEQFF
15,TRBD1,few,TRBJ1-2,TRBV6-5,TGTGCCAGCAACACCGCCAGACAGGGGGCATATGGCTACACCTTC,CASNTARQGAYGYTF
14,.,.,TRBJ1-3,TRBV7-2,TGTGCCAGCAGCCGAATGGGCACTGGAAACACCATATATTTT,CASSRMGTGNTIYF
17,.,.,TRBJ2-7,TRBV6-4,TGTGCCAGCAGTGACAAACTGGGGGCTCCCAGCTCCTACGAGCAGTACTTC,CASSDKLGAPSSYEQYF
15,.,.,TRBJ1-5,TRBV19,TGTGCCAGTAGGACTACCGGGCCAAGCAATCAGCCCCAGCATTTT,CASRTTGPSNQPQHF